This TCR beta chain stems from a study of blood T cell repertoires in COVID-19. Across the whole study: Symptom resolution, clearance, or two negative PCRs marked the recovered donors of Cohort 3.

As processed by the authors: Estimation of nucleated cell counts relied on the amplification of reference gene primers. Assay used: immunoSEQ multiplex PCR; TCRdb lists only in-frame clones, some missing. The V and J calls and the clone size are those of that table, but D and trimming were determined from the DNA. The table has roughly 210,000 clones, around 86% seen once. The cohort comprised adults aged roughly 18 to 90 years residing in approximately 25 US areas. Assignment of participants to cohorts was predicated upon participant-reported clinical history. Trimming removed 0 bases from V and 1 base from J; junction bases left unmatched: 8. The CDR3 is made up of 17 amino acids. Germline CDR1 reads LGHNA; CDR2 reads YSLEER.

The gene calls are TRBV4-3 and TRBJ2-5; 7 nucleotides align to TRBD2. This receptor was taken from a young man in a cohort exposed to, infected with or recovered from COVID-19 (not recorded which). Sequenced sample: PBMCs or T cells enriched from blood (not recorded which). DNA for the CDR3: TGCGCCAGCAGCCAAGATTGGGATAGCGGGTTCCAAGAGACCCAGTACTTC. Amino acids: CASSQDWDSGFQETQYF.